The 29 T cell receptor beta chains below were found in one sample sequenced in a study of blood T cell repertoires in COVID-19 (TCRdb year 2020). The method was the immunoSEQ multiplex PCR assay. The table comes from immuneACCESS by way of TCRdb, which keeps in-frame sequences with V and J called. Part of the clones is missing from these tables; in studies checked, under half for an unresolved V gene and the rest for unknown reasons. The sample table holds 150,000 to 200,000 clones, of which approximately 83% were seen once. Roughly 8% of the sample is taken by the ten largest. Specimen: peripheral blood. The receptors come from a man between 60 and 75 years old with acute or convalescent COVID-19.

J is TRBJ2-7 and V is TRBV9; TRBD1 agrees at 7 bases. Looked up from germline, CDR1 is SGDLS and CDR2 is YYNGEE. V was clipped by 2 bases and J by 7 bases; unmatched bases: 9. The CDR3 totals 14 residues. CDR3 nucleotides: TGTGCCAGCAGCGTGGTGCAGGGGGACGGTGAGCAGTACTTC. Protein: CASSVVQGDGEQYF.

The CDR3 loop is CASSYAPGQTPGEQYF. As DNA, the CDR3 is TGCGCCAGCAGCTACGCACCGGGACAGACCCCGGGAGAGCAGTACTTC. V usage is TRBV5-1 and J usage is TRBJ2-7; 7 bases match TRBD1. The germline V gene encodes CDR1 SGHRS and CDR2 YFSETQ. The CDR3 runs 16 residues. V was pared by 3 bases and J by 7 bases, with 16 bases of the junction left unmatched.

The V and J genes are TRBV27 and TRBJ1-1; 8 bases agree with TRBD1. The trim removed 4 bases at V and 11 bases at J, leaving 9 bases unmatched. The CDR3 is 13 amino acids. Germline V lookup: CDR1 MNHEY, CDR2 SMNVEV (reference sequence). The DNA of the CDR3 is TGTGCCAGCAGTTCGAGACAGGGGTTTGTGGCTTTCTTT. Residues: CASSSRQGFVAFF.

This chain uses TRBV12-5 with TRBJ1-3; D not resolved. Looked up from germline, CDR1 is LGHNT and CDR2 is FRNRAP. The CDR3 extends over 14 amino acids. The V end was cut by 3 bases, the J end by 4 bases, with 10 bases between. The CDR3 region is CASGFSGFGNTIYF. For the CDR3, the DNA is TGTGCTAGTGGTTTTTCAGGTTTCGGAAACACCATATATTTT. The full variable domain, with the rest looked up from reference TRBV12-5 and TRBJ1-3, is DARVTQTPRHKVTEMGQEVTMRCQPILGHNTVFWYRQTMMQGLELLAYFRNRAPLDDSGMPKDRFSAEMPDATLATLKIQPSEPRDSAVYFCASGFSGFGNTIYFGEGSWLTVV.

The gene calls are TRBV10-2 and TRBJ2-7, with TRBD2 identical over 12 bases. Germline trimming cut 8 bases from V and 6 bases from J; bases unmatched to any gene: 11. The CDR3 totals 15 residues. Germline CDR1 reads WSHSY; CDR2 reads SAAADI. CDR3 region: CASSGGLAGLPEQYF. The CDR3 DNA follows: TGCGCCAGCTCCGGGGGACTAGCGGGTCTTCCCGAGCAGTACTTC.

This clone was detected only once. The chain has TRBV5-1 and TRBJ1-6, with 8 bases matching TRBD1. Germline lookup yields CDR1 SGHRS and CDR2 YFSETQ. This CDR3 comprises 17 residues. J gave up 0 bases and V 4 bases, and 6 bases lay outside the gene matches. The chain's CDR3 is CASSLGQGASYNSPLHF. The CDR3 region has the DNA TGCGCCAGCAGCCTTGGGCAGGGGGCCTCCTATAATTCACCCCTCCACTTT.

The J gene is TRBJ1-2, the V gene TRBV10-3, with 8 bases identical to TRBD1. J was trimmed by 4 bases and V by 7 bases; bases with no gene match: 5. The germline CDR1 and CDR2 sequences are ENHRY and SYGVKD. This CDR3 contains 13 residues. CDR3 loop: CAIKSTGAYGYTF. The CDR3 region has the DNA TGTGCCATCAAATCGACAGGGGCCTATGGCTACACCTTC.

V is TRBV29-1 and J is TRBJ2-1, with TRBD1 matching 10 bases. The germline CDR1 and CDR2 sequences are SQVTM and ANQGSEA. CDR3 length: 15 amino acids. After removal of 3 bases from V and 4 bases from J, the junction contained 6 bases not matched to a gene. The CDR3 loop is CSVDLLGQGYNEQFF. The CDR3 DNA is TGCAGCGTTGACCTCCTGGGACAGGGGTACAATGAGCAGTTCTTC.

This clone was found once. The genes are TRBV19 and TRBJ1-5, with a possible D match to TRBD1 (6 bases). The CDR3 is 14 residues long. Trimming left V 5 bases short and J 7 bases short, with 15 bases between. The germline V gene encodes CDR1 LNHDA and CDR2 SQIVND (reference sequence). The CDR3 bases are TGTGCCAGTAGTGTCCAGGGGCAGGCGCAGCCCCAGCATTTT. Encoded protein: CASSVQGQAQPQHF.

The V and J genes are TRBV11-2 and TRBJ2-7; 8 bases match TRBD1. In germline, CDR1 is SGHAT, CDR2 FQNNGV. V lost 3 bases and J lost 2; bases outside the gene matches: 3. CDR3 length: 14 amino acids. CDR3 nucleotide sequence: TGTGCCAGCAGCTTCCAGGGGGCGACCTACGAGCAGTACTTC. Translated, it gives CASSFQGATYEQYF.

The chain employs TRBV7-2 and TRBJ1-2, with 8 bases identical to TRBD1. The CDR3 is 16 amino acids. Germline CDR1 is SGHTA and CDR2 is FQGNSA. Trimming took 5 bases from V and 2 from J; bases not matched to a gene: 10. CDR3 amino acids: CASSPGGRGLNYGYTF. In DNA, the CDR3 is TGTGCCAGCAGCCCAGGGGGCAGGGGGTTGAACTATGGCTACACCTTC.

The CDR3 sequence is CASTYSGEGSRLLHF. The CDR3 DNA follows: TGTGCCAGCACCTATTCTGGGGAGGGGAGTCGGCTCCTCCACTTT. V gene TRBV28 combines with J gene TRBJ1-6; perhaps TRBD1 as D (5 bases). Trimming removed 7 bases at V and 15 bases at J, with 25 bases between. CDR1 and CDR2 (germline): MDHEN, SYDVKM. The CDR3 is 15 residues long. The full variable domain, in which reference TRBV28 and TRBJ1-6 provide the parts outside the CDR3, is DVKVTQSSRYLVKRTGEKVFLECVQDMDHENMFWYRQDPGLGLRLIYFSYDVKMKEKGDIPEGYSVSREKKERFSLILESASTNQTSMYLCASTYSGEGSRLLHFGNGTRLTVT.

The chain couples TRBV5-1 to TRBJ1-4, with 9 bases matching TRBD1. Germline values: CDR1 SGHRS, CDR2 YFSETQ. The J segment lost 7 bases and the V segment lost 1 base, leaving 5 bases of the junction unmatched. There are 15 residues in the CDR3. The CDR3 loop reads CASSLLTGGSEKLFF. CDR3 in DNA: TGCGCCAGCAGCTTGCTTACAGGGGGCTCTGAAAAACTGTTTTTT. The variable domain in full, with the rest retrieved from reference TRBV5-1 and TRBJ1-4, is KAGVTQTPRYLIKTRGQQVTLSCSPISGHRSVSWYQQTPGQGLQFLFEYFSETQRNKGNFPGRFSGRQFSNSRSEMNVSTLELGDSALYLCASSLLTGGSEKLFFGSGTQLSVL.

The gene calls are TRBV5-5 and TRBJ1-2, with a tentative D call TRBD1 (5 bases). The V end lost 3 bases, the J end lost 6 bases, and 12 bases lay between the germline ends. Germline loops: CDR1 SGHKS, CDR2 YYEKEE (reference sequence). The CDR3 loop spans 13 amino acids. CDR3 sequence reads: CASSSAGVNGYTF. The CDR3 region has the DNA TGTGCCAGCAGCTCGGCGGGGGTCAATGGCTACACCTTC.

The chain links TRBV5-1 to TRBJ2-1, with TRBD2 matching over 10 bases. The CDR3 has 16 amino acids. The germline gives CDR1 SGHRS, CDR2 YFSETQ. J lost 7 bases, V lost 1 base, and 8 bases had no gene match. DNA for the CDR3: TGCGCCAGCAGCTTGTTCTTGGCTAGCGGGAGTAATGAGCAGTTCTTC. Translated: CASSLFLASGSNEQFF.

The rearrangement joins TRBV4-1 to TRBJ2-1, with TRBD2 matching over 11 bases. Germline V gene sequence: CDR1 MGHRA, CDR2 YSYEKL. V lost 4 bases to trimming and J lost 7 bases; unmatched junction nucleotides: 6. The CDR3 totals 15 residues. The CDR3 nucleotides are TGCGCCAGCAGCCGTATAGCGGGAGGGGGAAATGAGCAGTTCTTC. The encoded protein is CASSRIAGGGNEQFF.

The rearrangement joins TRBV30 to TRBJ1-2; D uncertain. From germline, CDR1 is GTSNPN and CDR2 SVGIG (reference sequence). The CDR3 spans 13 residues. Trimming removed 0 bases from V and 7 bases from J, with 12 bases in between. The CDR3 region is CAWSVGSYGGYTF. CDR3 coding DNA: TGTGCCTGGAGTGTGGGGAGCTATGGTGGCTACACCTTC. The variable domain in full, completed from reference TRBV30 and TRBJ1-2, reads SQTIHQWPATLVQPVGSPLSLECTVEGTSNPNLYWYRQAAGRGLQLLFYSVGIGQISSEVPQNLSASRPQDRQFILSSKKLLLSDSGFYLCAWSVGSYGGYTFGSGTRLTVV.

The rearrangement joins TRBV24-1 to TRBJ2-3, with D possibly matching TRBD1 (6 bases). The ends were cut back, 4 bases at V and 0 bases at J, with 10 bases in the middle. Germline V gene data show CDR1 as KGHDR and CDR2 as SFDVKD. The CDR3 length is 15 residues. DNA of the CDR3: TGTGCCACCAGTGACGCAAGGGGGAGCACAGATACGCAGTATTTT. The encoded protein is CATSDARGSTDTQYF.

This chain links TRBV4-1 with TRBJ1-5; TRBD1 agrees at 7 bases. J gave up 1 base and V 0 bases, and 3 bases lay outside the gene matches. CDR1 is MGHRA, CDR2 YSYEKL, per germline. The CDR3 runs to 16 residues. CDR3: CASSQDEGASNQPQHF. The CDR3 DNA sequence: TGCGCCAGCAGCCAAGATGAGGGGGCGAGCAATCAGCCCCAGCATTTT.

This sequence joins TRBV29-1 and TRBJ1-1, with a possible D match to TRBD1 (6 bases). This CDR3 has 12 amino acids. The ends were cut back, 4 bases at V and 5 bases at J, with 11 bases in the middle. The V gene's germline CDR1 is SQVTM and CDR2 ANQGSEA. The DNA of the CDR3 is TGCAGCGTTGCAACAGGGTGGACTGAAGCTTTCTTT. Amino acids: CSVATGWTEAFF.

The rearrangement links TRBV19 to TRBJ2-5; D unresolved. Germline values: CDR1 LNHDA, CDR2 SQIVND (reference sequence). Trimming removed 5 bases from V and 1 base from J, with 8 bases in between. This CDR3 has 13 residues. CDR3 amino acids: CASSPRLQETQYF. Here the CDR3 DNA reads TGTGCCAGTAGTCCCAGGCTCCAAGAGACCCAGTACTTC.

J is TRBJ2-3 and V is TRBV6-6, with D possibly being TRBD2 (5 bases). The germline CDR1 and CDR2 sequences are MNHNY and SVGAGI (reference sequence). The CDR3 extends over 13 amino acids. The V gene lost 6 bases and the J gene lost 2 bases, with 9 bases spanning the gap. CDR3 sequence (DNA): TGTGCCAGCAGGGAGCGGACCACAGATACGCAGTATTTT. It is translated as CASRERTTDTQYF.

The DNA for the CDR3 is TGTGCCAGCAGTTCCGGGACTAGCGGCTACGAGCAGTACTTC. This gives the protein CASSSGTSGYEQYF. This chain links TRBV6-5 with TRBJ2-7, with 11 bases lining up with TRBD2. V dropped 4 bases and J dropped 3; count of bases not matched to a gene: 2. The CDR3 runs 14 residues. The germline gives CDR1 MNHEY, CDR2 SVGAGI.

The CDR3 spells CASSREAGFSEQFF. DNA for the CDR3: TGTGCCAGCTCAAGGGAGGCAGGATTTAGTGAGCAGTTCTTC. The V gene is TRBV5-4, the J gene TRBJ2-1, with D possibly TRBD2 on 6 matching bases. The CDR3 is 14 amino acids. Deletions cut 7 bases from V and 9 bases from J, with 20 bases between. Germline V gene lookup returns CDR1 SGHNT and CDR2 YYREEE (reference sequence).

The V and J genes are TRBV30 and TRBJ1-2; maybe TRBD1 (5 bases). CDR1 and CDR2 (germline): GTSNPN, SVGIG (reference sequence). Trimming took off 2 bases at V and 7 bases at J, with 17 bases between the two ends. The CDR3 is 14 amino acids. The CDR3 DNA sequence: TGTGCCTGGAGTCGAGGTGGGGCCTTACGTGGCTACACCTTC. It specifies CAWSRGGALRGYTF.

The chain uses TRBV18 and TRBJ1-6; 7 positions agree with TRBD1. CDR3 size: 15 residues. CDR1 is KGHSH, CDR2 LQKENI, per germline. The trim removed 5 bases at V and 6 bases at J, leaving 7 bases unmatched. CDR3 nucleotides: TGTGCCAGCTCATTCTCGACAGGGTCTAATTCACCCCTCCACTTT. As protein: CASSFSTGSNSPLHF. Supplemented by reference TRBV18 and TRBJ1-6, the full variable domain reads NAGVMQNPRHLVRRRGQEARLRCSPMKGHSHVYWYRQLPEEGLKFMVYLQKENIIDESGMPKERFSAEFPKEGPSILRIQQVVRGDSAAYFCASSFSTGSNSPLHFGNGTRLTVT.

Turning to this clone: Other DNA sequences of this sample code for an identical CDR3. The CDR3 region has the DNA TGTGCCAGCAGCCAAGATAGGAGTAACACTGAAGCTTTCTTT. It specifies CASSQDRSNTEAFF. The chain employs TRBV4-2 and TRBJ1-1; no reliable D call. Trimming took 0 bases from V and 2 from J, leaving 7 bases between them. This CDR3 is 14 amino acids long. Germline assignment: CDR1 LGHNA and CDR2 YNFKEQ.

The V and J genes are TRBV5-1 and TRBJ2-1; possible D gene TRBD2, 5 bases. Looked up from germline, CDR1 is SGHRS and CDR2 is YFSETQ. The V end was cut by 6 bases, the J end by 0 bases, with 10 bases between. The CDR3 totals 14 residues. DNA of the CDR3: TGCGCCAGCAAGAGGGCGAGCTCCTACAATGAGCAGTTCTTC. Its protein is CASKRASSYNEQFF.

This clone was counted a single time. This rearrangement joins TRBV6-5 to TRBJ1-6; no clear D. V was trimmed by 4 bases and J by 2 bases, leaving 6 bases between them. This CDR3 is 14 amino acids long. CDR1 is MNHEY and CDR2 is SVGAGI in the germline V gene. As DNA, the CDR3 is TGTGCCAGCAGTTTAGAAACCTATAATTCACCCCTCCACTTT. Translation gives CASSLETYNSPLHF.